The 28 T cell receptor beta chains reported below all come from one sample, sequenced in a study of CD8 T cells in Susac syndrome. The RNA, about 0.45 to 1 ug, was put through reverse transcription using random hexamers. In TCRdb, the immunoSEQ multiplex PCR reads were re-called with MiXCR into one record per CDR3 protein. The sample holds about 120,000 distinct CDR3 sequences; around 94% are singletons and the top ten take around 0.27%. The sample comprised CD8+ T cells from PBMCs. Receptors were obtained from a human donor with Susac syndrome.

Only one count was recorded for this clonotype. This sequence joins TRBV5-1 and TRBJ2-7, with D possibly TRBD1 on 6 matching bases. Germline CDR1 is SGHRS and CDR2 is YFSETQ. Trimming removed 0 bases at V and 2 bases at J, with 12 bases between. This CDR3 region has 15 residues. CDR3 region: CASSLGGRGPYEQYF. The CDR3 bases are TGCGCCAGCAGCTTGGGGGGCAGGGGTCCCTACGAGCAGTACTTC.

CDR3 DNA: TGCAGCAGGTCCGGGACAGGGTCGGGGAATGAGCAGTTCTTC. It yields the protein CSRSGTGSGNEQFF. The chain couples TRBV29-1 to TRBJ2-1; 9 bases line up with TRBD1. Germline V gene lookup returns CDR1 SQVTM and CDR2 ANQGSEA. After removal of 8 bases from V and 7 bases from J, the junction contained 12 bases not matched to a gene. This CDR3 is built from 14 residues.

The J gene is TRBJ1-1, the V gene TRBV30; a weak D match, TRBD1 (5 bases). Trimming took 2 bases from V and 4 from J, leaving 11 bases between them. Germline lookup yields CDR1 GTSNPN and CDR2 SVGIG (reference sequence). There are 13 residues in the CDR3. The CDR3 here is CAWSLSGATEAFF. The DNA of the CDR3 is TGTGCCTGGAGTCTTAGTGGGGCCACTGAAGCTTTCTTT.

The CDR3 coding sequence is TGCGCCAGCAGCCAAGATCAAGAAGGGGCGGGGACTGAAGCTTTCTTT. This translates into CASSQDQEGAGTEAFF. This chain joins TRBV4-1 and TRBJ1-1, with a weak D call TRBD1 (5 bases). The germline V and J ends were trimmed by 0 bases and 5 bases, with 16 bases remaining between them. This CDR3 region has 16 residues. CDR1 and CDR2 (germline): MGHRA, YSYEKL.

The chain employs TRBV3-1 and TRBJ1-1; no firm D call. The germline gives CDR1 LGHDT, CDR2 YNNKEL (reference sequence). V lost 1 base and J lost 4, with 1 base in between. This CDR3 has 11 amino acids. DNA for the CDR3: TGTGCCAGCAGCCAAGGCACTGAAGCTTTCTTT. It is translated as CASSQGTEAFF.

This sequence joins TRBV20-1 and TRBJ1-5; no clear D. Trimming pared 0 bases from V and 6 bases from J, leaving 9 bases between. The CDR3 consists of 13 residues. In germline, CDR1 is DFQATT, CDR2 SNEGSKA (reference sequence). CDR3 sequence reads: CSAREELSQPQHF. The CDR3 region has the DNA TGCAGTGCTAGAGAGGAGCTATCTCAGCCCCAGCATTTT.

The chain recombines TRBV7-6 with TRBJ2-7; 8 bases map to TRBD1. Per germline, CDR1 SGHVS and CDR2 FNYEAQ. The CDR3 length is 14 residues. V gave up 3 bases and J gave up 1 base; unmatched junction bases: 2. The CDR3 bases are TGTGCCAGCAGCTTGAGGACAGGGTCCTACGAGCAGTACTTC. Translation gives CASSLRTGSYEQYF.

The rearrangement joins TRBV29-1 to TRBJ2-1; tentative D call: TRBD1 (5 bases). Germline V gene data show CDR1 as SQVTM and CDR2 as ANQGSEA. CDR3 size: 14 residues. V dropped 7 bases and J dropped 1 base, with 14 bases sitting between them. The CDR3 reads CSAPLGQSYNEQFF. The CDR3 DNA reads TGCAGCGCCCCTCTGGGGCAGTCCTACAATGAGCAGTTCTTC.

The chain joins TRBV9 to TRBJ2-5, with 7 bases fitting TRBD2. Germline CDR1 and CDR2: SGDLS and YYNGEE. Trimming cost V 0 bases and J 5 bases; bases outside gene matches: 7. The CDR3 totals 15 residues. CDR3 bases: TGTGCCAGCAGCGTAGAACTAGCGTTAGGGGAGACCCAGTACTTC. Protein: CASSVELALGETQYF. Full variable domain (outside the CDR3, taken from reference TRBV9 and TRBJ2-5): DSGVTQTPKHLITATGQRVTLRCSPRSGDLSVYWYQQSLDQGLQFLIQYYNGEERAKGNILERFSAQQFPDLHSELNLSSLELGDSALYFCASSVELALGETQYFGPGTRLLVL.

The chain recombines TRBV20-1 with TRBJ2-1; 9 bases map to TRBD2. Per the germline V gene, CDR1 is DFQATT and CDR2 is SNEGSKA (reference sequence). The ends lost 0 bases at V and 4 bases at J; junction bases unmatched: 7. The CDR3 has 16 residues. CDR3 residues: CSAREWAGGRYNEQFF. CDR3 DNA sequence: TGCAGTGCTAGAGAATGGGCGGGGGGGCGGTACAATGAGCAGTTCTTC.

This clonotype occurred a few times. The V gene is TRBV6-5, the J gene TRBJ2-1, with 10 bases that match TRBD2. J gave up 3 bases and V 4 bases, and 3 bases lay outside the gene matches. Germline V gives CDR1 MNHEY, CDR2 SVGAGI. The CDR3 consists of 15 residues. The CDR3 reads CASSFSGGDYNEQFF. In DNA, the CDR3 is TGTGCCAGCAGTTTCAGCGGGGGGGACTACAATGAGCAGTTCTTC.

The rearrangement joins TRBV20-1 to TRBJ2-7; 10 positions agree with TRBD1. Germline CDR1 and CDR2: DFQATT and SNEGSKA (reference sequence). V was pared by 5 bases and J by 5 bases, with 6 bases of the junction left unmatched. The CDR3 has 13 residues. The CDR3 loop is CSAWTGTGDEQYF. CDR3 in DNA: TGCAGTGCTTGGACCGGGACAGGGGACGAGCAGTACTTC.

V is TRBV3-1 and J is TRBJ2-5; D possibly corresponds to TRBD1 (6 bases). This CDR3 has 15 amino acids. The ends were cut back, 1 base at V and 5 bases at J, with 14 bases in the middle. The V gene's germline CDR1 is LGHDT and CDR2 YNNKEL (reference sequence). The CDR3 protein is CASSQGTAPTETQYF. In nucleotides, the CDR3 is TGTGCCAGCAGCCAAGGGACAGCTCCCACGGAGACCCAGTACTTC.

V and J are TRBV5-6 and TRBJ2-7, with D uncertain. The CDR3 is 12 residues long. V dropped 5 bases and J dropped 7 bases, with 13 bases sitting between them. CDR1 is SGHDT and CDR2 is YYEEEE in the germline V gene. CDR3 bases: TGTGCCAGCAGAGATGGATCGCGGGAGCAGTACTTC. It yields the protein CASRDGSREQYF.

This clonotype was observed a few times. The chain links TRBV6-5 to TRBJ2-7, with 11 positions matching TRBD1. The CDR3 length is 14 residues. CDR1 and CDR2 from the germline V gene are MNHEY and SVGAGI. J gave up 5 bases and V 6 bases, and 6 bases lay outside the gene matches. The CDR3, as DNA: TGTGCCAGCAGCAGGACAGGGGGCTACGACGAGCAGTACTTC. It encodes CASSRTGGYDEQYF.

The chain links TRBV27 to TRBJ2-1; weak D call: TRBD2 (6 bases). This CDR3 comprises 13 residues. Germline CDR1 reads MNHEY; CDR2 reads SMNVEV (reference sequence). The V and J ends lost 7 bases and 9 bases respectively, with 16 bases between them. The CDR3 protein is CASTLTRGLEQFF. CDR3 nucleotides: TGTGCCAGCACCCTAACTCGGGGACTTGAGCAGTTCTTC.

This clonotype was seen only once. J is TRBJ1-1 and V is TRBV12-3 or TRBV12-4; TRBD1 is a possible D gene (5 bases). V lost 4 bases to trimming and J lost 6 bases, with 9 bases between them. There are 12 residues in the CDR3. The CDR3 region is CASSSRGSEAFF. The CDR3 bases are TGTGCCAGCAGTTCTCGGGGGTCTGAAGCTTTCTTT.

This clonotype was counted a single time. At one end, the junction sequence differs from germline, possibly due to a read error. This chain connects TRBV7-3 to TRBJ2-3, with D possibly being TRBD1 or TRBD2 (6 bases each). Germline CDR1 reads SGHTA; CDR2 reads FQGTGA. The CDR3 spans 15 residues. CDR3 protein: CASSLTPGAGDTQYF. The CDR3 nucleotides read TGTGCCAGCAGCCTAACCCCGGGGGCGGGAGATACGCAGTATTTT.

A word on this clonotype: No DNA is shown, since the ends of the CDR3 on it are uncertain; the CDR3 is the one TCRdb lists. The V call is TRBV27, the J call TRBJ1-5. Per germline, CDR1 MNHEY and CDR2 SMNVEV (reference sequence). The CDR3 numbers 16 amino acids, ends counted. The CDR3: CASSFGPGNSNQPQHF.

The CDR3, as DNA: TGTGCCAGCAGCTTGGGTCACAATGAGCAGTTCTTC. It encodes CASSLGHNEQFF. This chain joins TRBV5-6 and TRBJ2-1; D not resolved. Trimming pared 0 bases from V and 5 bases from J, leaving 3 bases between. This CDR3 contains 12 residues. Germline values: CDR1 SGHDT, CDR2 YYEEEE.

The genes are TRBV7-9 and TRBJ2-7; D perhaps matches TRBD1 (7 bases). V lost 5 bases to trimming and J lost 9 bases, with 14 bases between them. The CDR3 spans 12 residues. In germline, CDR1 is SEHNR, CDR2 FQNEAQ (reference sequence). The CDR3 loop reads CASSTTGTGQYF. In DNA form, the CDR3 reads TGTGCCAGCAGCACGACAGGGACTGGGCAGTACTTC.

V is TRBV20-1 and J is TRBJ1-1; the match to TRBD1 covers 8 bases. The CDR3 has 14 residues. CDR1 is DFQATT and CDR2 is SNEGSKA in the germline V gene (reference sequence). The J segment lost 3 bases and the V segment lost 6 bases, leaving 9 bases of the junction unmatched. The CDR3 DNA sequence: TGCAGTGCCCCAGGGGGCGCGGCGGACACTGAAGCTTTCTTT. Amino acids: CSAPGGAADTEAFF.

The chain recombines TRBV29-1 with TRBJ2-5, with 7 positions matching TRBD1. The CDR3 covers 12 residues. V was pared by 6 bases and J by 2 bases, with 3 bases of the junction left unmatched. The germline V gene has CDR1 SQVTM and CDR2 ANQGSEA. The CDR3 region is CSVETGQETQYF. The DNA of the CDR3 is TGCAGCGTGGAGACAGGGCAAGAGACCCAGTACTTC.

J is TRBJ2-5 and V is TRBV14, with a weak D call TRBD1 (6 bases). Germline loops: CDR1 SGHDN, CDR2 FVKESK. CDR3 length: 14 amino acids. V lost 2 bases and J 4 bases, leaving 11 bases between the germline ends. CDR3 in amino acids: CASSQFGTIETQYF. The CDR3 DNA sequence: TGTGCCAGCAGCCAATTCGGGACAATAGAGACCCAGTACTTC.

CDR3 sequence (DNA): TGTGCCAGCAGCCGAATACTAGCGGGCACAGATACGCAGTATTTT. It is translated as CASSRILAGTDTQYF. The chain links TRBV7-2 to TRBJ2-3, with 8 bases that match TRBD2. Germline CDR1 SGHTA, CDR2 FQGNSA. This CDR3 has 15 amino acids. V was clipped by 5 bases and J by 1 base; unmatched bases: 5.

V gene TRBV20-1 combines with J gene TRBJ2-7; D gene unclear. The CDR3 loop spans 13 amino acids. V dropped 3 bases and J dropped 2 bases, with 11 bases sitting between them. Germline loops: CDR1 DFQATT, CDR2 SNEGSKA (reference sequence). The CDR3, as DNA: TGCAGTGCTAGTCAAGGGTTGCCCTACGAGCAGTACTTC. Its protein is CSASQGLPYEQYF.

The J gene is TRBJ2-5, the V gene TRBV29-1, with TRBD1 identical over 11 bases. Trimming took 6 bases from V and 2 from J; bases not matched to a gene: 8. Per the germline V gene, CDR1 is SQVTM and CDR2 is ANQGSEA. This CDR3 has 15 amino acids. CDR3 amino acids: CSVLGQGAPQETQYF. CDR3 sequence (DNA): TGCAGCGTCTTAGGACAGGGGGCCCCTCAAGAGACCCAGTACTTC.

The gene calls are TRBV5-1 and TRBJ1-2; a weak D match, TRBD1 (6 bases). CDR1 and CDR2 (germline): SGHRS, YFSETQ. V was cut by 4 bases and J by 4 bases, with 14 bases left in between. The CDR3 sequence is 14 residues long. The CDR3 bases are TGCGCCAGCAGCCTTCCAGGGGTAGGCTATGGCTACACCTTC. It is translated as CASSLPGVGYGYTF.